These T cell receptor beta chains were read from a single sample in a study of multiple sclerosis patients with progressive multifocal leukoencephalopathy. Sequencing was performed with immunoSEQ multiplex PCR; in TCRdb, only in-frame clones are kept and a portion is missing. The sample holds roughly 30,000 clones; 88% are singletons and the top ten take 1.1%. The sequencing input was PBMCs. These receptors originate from a human donor with multiple sclerosis. The CDR3 runs from the conserved cysteine through the conserved F or W. D genes are given only for firm matches.

d_call: TRBD1
j_call: TRBJ1-6
v_call: TRBV7-8
cdr3_aa: CASSGGPGQGIDGDWEPLHF

d_call: .
j_call: TRBJ1-3
v_call: TRBV7-9
cdr3_aa: CASSLASGDVVGNTIYF

d_call: .
j_call: TRBJ1-4
v_call: TRBV5-6
cdr3_aa: CASSLPTNEKLFF

d_call: .
j_call: TRBJ2-7
v_call: TRBV19
cdr3_aa: CASSKEGVYEQYF

d_call: TRBD1
j_call: TRBJ1-4
v_call: TRBV28
cdr3_aa: CASSLVTGGGKLFF

d_call: TRBD1
j_call: TRBJ1-2
v_call: TRBV11-2
cdr3_aa: CASSPRTGTGGYTF

d_call: .
j_call: TRBJ1-5
v_call: TRBV7-2
cdr3_aa: CASSGPGRGGQPQHF

d_call: .
j_call: TRBJ1-6
v_call: TRBV27
cdr3_aa: CASRFLNYNSPLHF

d_call: .
j_call: TRBJ1-1
v_call: TRBV27
cdr3_aa: CASSLGRHTEAFF

d_call: .
j_call: TRBJ2-7
v_call: TRBV7-2
cdr3_aa: CASSLVSGAGSSYEQYF

d_call: .
j_call: TRBJ2-7
v_call: TRBV5-4
cdr3_aa: CASSGAKGVGGEQYF

d_call: .
j_call: TRBJ1-6
v_call: TRBV7-9
cdr3_aa: CASSPILNSPLHF

d_call: TRBD1
j_call: TRBJ2-3
v_call: TRBV29-1
cdr3_aa: CSARQGHSTDTQYF

d_call: .
j_call: TRBJ2-5
v_call: TRBV5-6
cdr3_aa: CASSFPDGQETQYF

d_call: TRBD2
j_call: TRBJ2-3
v_call: TRBV29-1
cdr3_aa: CSVVRLAGTEVTDTQYF

d_call: TRBD1
j_call: TRBJ2-7
v_call: TRBV28
cdr3_aa: CASSLLRDRREQYF

d_call: .
j_call: TRBJ2-1
v_call: TRBV27
cdr3_aa: CASSFTGGSPQFF

d_call: .
j_call: TRBJ2-7
v_call: TRBV20-1
cdr3_aa: CSVGQSYEQYF

d_call: TRBD2
j_call: TRBJ2-5
v_call: TRBV11-2
cdr3_aa: CASSLEGSGGQETQYF

d_call: .
j_call: TRBJ2-2
v_call: TRBV6-1
cdr3_aa: CASRGRGDSTGELFF

d_call: .
j_call: TRBJ2-7
v_call: TRBV10-3
cdr3_aa: CAISLADLTYEQYF

d_call: TRBD1
j_call: TRBJ2-1
v_call: TRBV28
cdr3_aa: CASSWTGGSYNEQFF

d_call: TRBD2
j_call: TRBJ2-3
v_call: TRBV19
cdr3_aa: CASSIKRGGRITQYF

d_call: .
j_call: TRBJ2-7
v_call: TRBV28
cdr3_aa: CASSLSDYEQYF

d_call: TRBD1
j_call: TRBJ2-7
v_call: TRBV2
cdr3_aa: CASRAGTGISYEQYF

d_call: .
j_call: TRBJ2-1
v_call: TRBV19
cdr3_aa: CASSILSGYKNEQFF